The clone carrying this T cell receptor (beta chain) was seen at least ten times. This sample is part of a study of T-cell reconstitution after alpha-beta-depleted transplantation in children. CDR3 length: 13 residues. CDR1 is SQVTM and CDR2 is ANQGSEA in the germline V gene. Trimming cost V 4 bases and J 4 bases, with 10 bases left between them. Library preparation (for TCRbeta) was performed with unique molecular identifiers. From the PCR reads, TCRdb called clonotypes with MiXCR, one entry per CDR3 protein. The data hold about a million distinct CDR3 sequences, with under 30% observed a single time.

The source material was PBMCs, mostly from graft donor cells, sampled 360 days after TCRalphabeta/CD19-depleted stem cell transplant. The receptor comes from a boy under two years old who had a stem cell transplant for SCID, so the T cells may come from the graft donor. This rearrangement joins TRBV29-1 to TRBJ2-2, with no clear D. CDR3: CSVGVGVTGELFF. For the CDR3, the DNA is TGCAGCGTTGGGGTGGGCGTCACCGGGGAGCTGTTTTTT.